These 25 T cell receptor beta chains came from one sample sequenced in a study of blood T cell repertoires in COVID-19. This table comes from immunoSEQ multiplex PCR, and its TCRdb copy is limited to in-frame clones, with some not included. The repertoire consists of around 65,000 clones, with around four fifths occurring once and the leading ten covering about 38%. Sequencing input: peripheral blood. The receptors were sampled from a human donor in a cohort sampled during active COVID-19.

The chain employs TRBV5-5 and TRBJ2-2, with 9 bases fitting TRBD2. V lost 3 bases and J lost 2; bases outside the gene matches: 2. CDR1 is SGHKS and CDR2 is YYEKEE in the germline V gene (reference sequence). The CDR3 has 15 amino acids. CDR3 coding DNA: TGTGCCAGCAGCTCCGGGACTAGCAACACCGGGGAGCTGTTTTTT. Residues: CASSSGTSNTGELFF.

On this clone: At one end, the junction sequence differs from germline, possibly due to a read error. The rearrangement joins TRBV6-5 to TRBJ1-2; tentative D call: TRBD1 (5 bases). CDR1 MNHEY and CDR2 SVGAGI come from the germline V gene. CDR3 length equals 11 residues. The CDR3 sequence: CTARGNYGYTF. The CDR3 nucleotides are TGCACAGCGCGGGGGAACTATGGCTACACCTTC.

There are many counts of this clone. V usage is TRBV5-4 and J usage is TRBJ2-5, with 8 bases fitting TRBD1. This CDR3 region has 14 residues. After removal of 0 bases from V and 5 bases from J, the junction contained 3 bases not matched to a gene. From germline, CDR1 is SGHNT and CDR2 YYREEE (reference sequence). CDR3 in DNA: TGTGCCAGCAGCTTGGGTGGGGACAGGGAGACCCAGTACTTC. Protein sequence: CASSLGGDRETQYF.

CDR3 sequence reads: CASSFHEQATSGNTIYF. The CDR3 DNA is TGTGCCAGCAGCTTTCATGAACAGGCGACCTCTGGAAACACCATATATTTT. V is TRBV5-5 and J is TRBJ1-3; perhaps TRBD1 as D (5 bases). The CDR3 has 17 amino acids. V dropped 2 bases and J dropped 0 bases, with 15 bases sitting between them. Germline assignment: CDR1 SGHKS and CDR2 YYEKEE (reference sequence).

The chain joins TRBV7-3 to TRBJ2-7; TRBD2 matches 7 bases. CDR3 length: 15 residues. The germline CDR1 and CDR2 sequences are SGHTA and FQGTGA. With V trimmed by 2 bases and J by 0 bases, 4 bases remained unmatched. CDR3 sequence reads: CASSLGGGSSYEQYF. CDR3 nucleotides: TGTGCCAGCAGCTTAGGAGGCGGGAGCTCCTACGAGCAGTACTTC.

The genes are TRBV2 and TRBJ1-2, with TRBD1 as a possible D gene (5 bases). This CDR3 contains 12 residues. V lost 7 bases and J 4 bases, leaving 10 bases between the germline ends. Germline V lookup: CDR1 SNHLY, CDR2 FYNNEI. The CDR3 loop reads CASTGQGYGYTF. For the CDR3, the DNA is TGTGCCAGCACAGGGCAGGGCTATGGCTACACCTTC.

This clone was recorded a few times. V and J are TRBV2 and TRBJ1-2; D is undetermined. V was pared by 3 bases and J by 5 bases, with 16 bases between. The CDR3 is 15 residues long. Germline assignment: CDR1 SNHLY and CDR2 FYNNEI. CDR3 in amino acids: CASSEEGRLTYGYTF. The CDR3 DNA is TGTGCCAGCAGTGAGGAAGGCAGGCTAACATATGGCTACACCTTC. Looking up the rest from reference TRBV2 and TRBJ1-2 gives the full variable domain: EPEVTQTPSHQVTQMGQEVILRCVPISNHLYFYWYRQILGQKVEFLVSFYNNEISEKSEIFDDQFSVERPDGSNFTLKIRSTKLEDSAMYFCASSEEGRLTYGYTFGSGTRLTVV.

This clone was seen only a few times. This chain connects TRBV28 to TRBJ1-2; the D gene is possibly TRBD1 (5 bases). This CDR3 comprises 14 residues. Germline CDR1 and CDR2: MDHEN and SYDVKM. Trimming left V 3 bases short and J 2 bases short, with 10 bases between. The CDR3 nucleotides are TGTGCCAGCAGTTTGGTACAGGAGAACTATGGCTACACCTTC. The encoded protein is CASSLVQENYGYTF.

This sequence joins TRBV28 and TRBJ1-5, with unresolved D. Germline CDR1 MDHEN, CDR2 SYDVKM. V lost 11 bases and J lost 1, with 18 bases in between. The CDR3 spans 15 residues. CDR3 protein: CASILGTVSNQPQHF. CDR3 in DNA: TGTGCCTCCATATTGGGCACGGTCAGCAATCAGCCCCAGCATTTT.

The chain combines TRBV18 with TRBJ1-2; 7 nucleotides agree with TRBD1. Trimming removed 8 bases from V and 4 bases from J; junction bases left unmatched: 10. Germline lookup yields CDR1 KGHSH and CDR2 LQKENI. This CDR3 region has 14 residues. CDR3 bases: TGTGCCAGCCATAGCGGGACAGCTCCCTATGGCTACACCTTC. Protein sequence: CASHSGTAPYGYTF.

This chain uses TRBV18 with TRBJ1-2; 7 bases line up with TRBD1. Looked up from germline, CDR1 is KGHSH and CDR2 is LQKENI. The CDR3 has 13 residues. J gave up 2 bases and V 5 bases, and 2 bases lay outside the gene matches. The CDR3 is CASSATGNYGYTF. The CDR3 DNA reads TGTGCCAGCTCAGCGACAGGGAACTATGGCTACACCTTC.

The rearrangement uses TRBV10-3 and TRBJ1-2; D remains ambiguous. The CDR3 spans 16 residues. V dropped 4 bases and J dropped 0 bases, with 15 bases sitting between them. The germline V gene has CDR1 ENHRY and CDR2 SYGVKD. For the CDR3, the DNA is TGTGCCATCAGTGGGAGCCCGGGGATAGCTAACTATGGCTACACCTTC. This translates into CAISGSPGIANYGYTF.

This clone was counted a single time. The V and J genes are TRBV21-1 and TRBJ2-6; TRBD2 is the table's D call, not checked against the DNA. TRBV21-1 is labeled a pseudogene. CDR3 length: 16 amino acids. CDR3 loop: CASSKRGGTLANVLTF. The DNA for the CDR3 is TGTGCCAGCAGCAAAAGGGGGGGGACCTTAGCCAACGTCCTGACTTTC.

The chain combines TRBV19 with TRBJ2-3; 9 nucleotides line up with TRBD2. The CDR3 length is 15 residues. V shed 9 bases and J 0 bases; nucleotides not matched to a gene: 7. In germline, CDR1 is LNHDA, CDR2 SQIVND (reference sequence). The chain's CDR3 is CASRRGGSSTDTQYF. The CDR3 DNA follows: TGTGCCAGCCGGCGGGGGGGTTCTAGCACAGATACGCAGTATTTT.

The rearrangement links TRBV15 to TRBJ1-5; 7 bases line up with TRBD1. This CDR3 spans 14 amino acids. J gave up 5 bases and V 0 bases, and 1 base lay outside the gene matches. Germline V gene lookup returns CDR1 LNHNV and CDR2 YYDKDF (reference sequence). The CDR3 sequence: CATSRDRGDQPQHF. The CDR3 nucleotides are TGTGCCACCAGCAGAGACAGGGGGGATCAGCCCCAGCATTTT.

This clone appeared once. Written as DNA, the CDR3 is TGTGCCAGCAGTCGGAACGGGGAAAAACTGTTTTTT. Its protein is CASSRNGEKLFF. The chain carries TRBV28 and TRBJ1-4; D unclear. Deletions cut 5 bases from V and 8 bases from J, with 9 bases between. This CDR3 is built from 12 residues. Looked up from germline, CDR1 is MDHEN and CDR2 is SYDVKM.

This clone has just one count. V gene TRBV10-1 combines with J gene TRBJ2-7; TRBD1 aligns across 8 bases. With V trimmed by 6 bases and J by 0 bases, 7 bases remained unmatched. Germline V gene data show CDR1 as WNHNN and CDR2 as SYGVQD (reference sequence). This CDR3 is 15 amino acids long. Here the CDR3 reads CASRRQGPSSYEQYF. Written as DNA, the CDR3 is TGCGCCAGCAGGAGACAGGGGCCAAGCTCCTACGAGCAGTACTTC.

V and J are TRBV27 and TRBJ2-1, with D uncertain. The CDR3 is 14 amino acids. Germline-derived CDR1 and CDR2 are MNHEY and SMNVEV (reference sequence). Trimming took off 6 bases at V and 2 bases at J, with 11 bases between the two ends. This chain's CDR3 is CASSPEVAYNEQFF. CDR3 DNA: TGTGCCAGCAGCCCTGAGGTAGCCTACAATGAGCAGTTCTTC.

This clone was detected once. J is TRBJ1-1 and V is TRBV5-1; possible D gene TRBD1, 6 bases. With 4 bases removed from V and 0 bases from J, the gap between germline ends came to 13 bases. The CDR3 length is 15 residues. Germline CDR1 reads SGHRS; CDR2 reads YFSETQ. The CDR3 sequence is CASSLTGEMNTEAFF. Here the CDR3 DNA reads TGCGCCAGCAGCCTGACAGGAGAGATGAACACTGAAGCTTTCTTT.

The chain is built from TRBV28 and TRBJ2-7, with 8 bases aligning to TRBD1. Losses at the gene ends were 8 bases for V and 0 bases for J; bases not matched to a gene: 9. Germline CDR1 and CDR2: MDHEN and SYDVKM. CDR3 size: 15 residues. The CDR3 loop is CASGVGQEISYEQYF. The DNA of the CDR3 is TGTGCCAGCGGAGTGGGACAGGAAATCTCCTACGAGCAGTACTTC.

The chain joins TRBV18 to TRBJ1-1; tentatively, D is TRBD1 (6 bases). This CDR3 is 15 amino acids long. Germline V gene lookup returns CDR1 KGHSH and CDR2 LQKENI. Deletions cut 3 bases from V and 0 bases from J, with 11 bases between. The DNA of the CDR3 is TGTGCCAGCTCACCCACGACAGGAATGAACACTGAAGCTTTCTTT. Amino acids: CASSPTTGMNTEAFF.

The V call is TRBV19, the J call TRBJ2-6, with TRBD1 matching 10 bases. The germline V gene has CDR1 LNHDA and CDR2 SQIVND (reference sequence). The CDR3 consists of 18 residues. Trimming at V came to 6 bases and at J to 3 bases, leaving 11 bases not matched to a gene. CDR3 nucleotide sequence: TGTGCCAGTAGCCCAAGACAGGGGGCGCAACTTGGGGCCAACGTCCTGACTTTC. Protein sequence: CASSPRQGAQLGANVLTF. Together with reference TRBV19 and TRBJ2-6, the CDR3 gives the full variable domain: DGGITQSPKYLFRKEGQNVTLSCEQNLNHDAMYWYRQDPGQGLRLIYYSQIVNDFQKGDIAEGYSVSREKKESFPLTVTSAQKNPTAFYLCASSPRQGAQLGANVLTFGAGSRLTVL.

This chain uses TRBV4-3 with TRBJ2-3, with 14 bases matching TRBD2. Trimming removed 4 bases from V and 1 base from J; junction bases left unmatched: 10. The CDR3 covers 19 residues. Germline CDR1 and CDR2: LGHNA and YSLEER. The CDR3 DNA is TGCGCCAGCAGCCGCAAGACTAGCGGGGGGGCCTTCGGCACAGATACGCAGTATTTT. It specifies CASSRKTSGGAFGTDTQYF.

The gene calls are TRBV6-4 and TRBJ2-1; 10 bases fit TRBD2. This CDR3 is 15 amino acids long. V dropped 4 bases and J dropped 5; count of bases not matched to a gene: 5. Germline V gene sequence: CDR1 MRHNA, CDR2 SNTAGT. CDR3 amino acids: CASSVTSGDNNEQFF. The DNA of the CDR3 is TGTGCCAGCAGTGTAACTAGCGGGGATAACAATGAGCAGTTCTTC.

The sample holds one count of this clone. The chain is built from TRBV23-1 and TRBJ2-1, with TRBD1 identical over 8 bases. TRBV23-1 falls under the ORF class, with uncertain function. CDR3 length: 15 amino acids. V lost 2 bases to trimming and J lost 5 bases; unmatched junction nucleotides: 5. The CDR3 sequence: CASSQGQGAHNEQFF. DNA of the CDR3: TGCGCCAGCAGTCAAGGGCAGGGGGCCCACAATGAGCAGTTCTTC.